This entry lists 25 T cell receptor beta chains sequenced from one sample in a study of T cells in Graves' hyperthyroidism and ophthalmopathy. TCR beta CDR3 region amplification was performed from RNA transcripts. Using the HTBI primer set, a first-round RT-PCR was run on the TCR CDR3. TCRdb analysed the multiplex PCR reads with MiXCR anew, one entry per CDR3 protein. This sample has roughly 420,000 distinct CDR3 sequences, with roughly 13% found just once. The material sequenced was blood. All receptors come from a woman younger than 30 with Graves' hyperthyroidism.

This clonotype was seen only a few times. The chain links TRBV3-1 to TRBJ1-2; D ambiguous. Per germline, CDR1 LGHDT and CDR2 YNNKEL (reference sequence). The CDR3 runs 13 residues. The V end was cut by 1 base, the J end by 8 bases, with 11 bases between. CDR3 sequence (DNA): TGTGCCAGCAGCCAAGTTCCGGGTGAAGGCTACACCTTC. Protein: CASSQVPGEGYTF.

This clonotype was counted only a few times. A read error may explain this, as a much larger clone is one base away. The chain links TRBV28 to TRBJ2-7; 10 positions agree with TRBD2. The CDR3 has 16 amino acids. J was trimmed by 4 bases and V by 7 bases; bases with no gene match: 13. Germline CDR1 MDHEN, CDR2 SYDVKM. CDR3: CASITARASGSYEQYF. DNA for the CDR3: TGTGCCAGCATTACTGCCCGGGCTAGCGGGAGTTACGAGCAGTACTTC.

This clonotype was observed at least ten times. The chain links TRBV7-9 to TRBJ2-3; D gene unclear. The germline V gene has CDR1 SEHNR and CDR2 FQNEAQ (reference sequence). Trimming removed 1 base at V and 1 base at J, with 3 bases between. This CDR3 is built from 13 residues. DNA of the CDR3: TGTGCCAGCAGCTTAGGTGGCACAGATACGCAGTATTTT. It specifies CASSLGGTDTQYF.

In this sample, this clonotype turned up many times. This chain joins TRBV4-2 and TRBJ1-1; D uncertain. Trimming removed 0 bases at V and 10 bases at J, with 9 bases between. The length of the CDR3 is 12 residues. The germline V gene encodes CDR1 LGHNA and CDR2 YNFKEQ. CDR3 sequence (DNA): TGTGCCAGCAGCCAAGAAGAACCTGTAGCTTTCTTT. It specifies CASSQEEPVAFF.

CDR3 nucleotides: TGTGCCAGCAGCTTCGGACCCGACGGCAATGAGCAGTTCTTC. Translated: CASSFGPDGNEQFF. The chain is built from TRBV11-1 and TRBJ2-1; D is ambiguous. The length of the CDR3 is 14 residues. V lost 3 bases and J 6 bases, leaving 12 bases between the germline ends. Germline CDR1 and CDR2: SGHAT and FQDESV (reference sequence).

The chain employs TRBV4-3 and TRBJ2-2; 7 bases are shared with TRBD1. CDR3 length equals 14 residues. V was clipped by 4 bases and J by 5 bases; unmatched bases: 4. The germline V gene has CDR1 LGHNA and CDR2 YSLEER. The CDR3 is CASSLLQGTGELFF. In DNA form, the CDR3 reads TGCGCCAGCAGCCTACTACAGGGGACCGGGGAGCTGTTTTTT.

This clonotype was detected many times. The chain is built from TRBV6-1 and TRBJ2-7; 8 nucleotides agree with TRBD1. J was trimmed by 4 bases and V by 7 bases; bases with no gene match: 9. Germline V gene sequence: CDR1 MNHNS, CDR2 SASEGT. This CDR3 spans 14 amino acids. CDR3 nucleotide sequence: TGTGCCAGCACCGTCGCAGGGGGCGGGTACGAGCAGTACTTC. Amino acids: CASTVAGGGYEQYF.

This clonotype appeared a few times. V usage is TRBV20-1 and J usage is TRBJ2-2, with D maybe TRBD2 (6 bases). Trimming removed 1 base at V and 6 bases at J, with 18 bases between. The germline V gene encodes CDR1 DFQATT and CDR2 SNEGSKA (reference sequence). This CDR3 contains 16 residues. CDR3 sequence reads: CSARVTSRFYSGELFF. CDR3 bases: TGCAGTGCTAGAGTAACTAGCCGATTTTATTCCGGGGAGCTGTTTTTT.

This clonotype was counted between two and nine times. The chain is built from TRBV5-1 and TRBJ2-6, with 7 nucleotides matching TRBD1. With V trimmed by 4 bases and J by 0 bases, 7 bases remained unmatched. Looked up from germline, CDR1 is SGHRS and CDR2 is YFSETQ. The CDR3 is 17 residues long. The CDR3 sequence: CASSQGTVRSGANVLTF. Written as DNA, the CDR3 is TGCGCCAGCAGCCAGGGGACAGTCCGCTCTGGGGCCAACGTCCTGACTTTC.

A word on this clonotype: A much more abundant neighbour one base away suggests this may be a read error. This rearrangement joins TRBV20-1 to TRBJ2-3, with TRBD2 matching 7 bases. The CDR3 loop spans 13 amino acids. Losses at the gene ends were 8 bases for V and 2 bases for J; bases not matched to a gene: 7. Germline-derived CDR1 and CDR2 are DFQATT and SNEGSKA (reference sequence). CDR3 protein: CSTNRDYTDTQYF. CDR3 coding DNA: TGCAGTACCAACCGGGACTACACAGATACGCAGTATTTT.

V usage is TRBV2 and J usage is TRBJ1-1; D is ambiguous. This CDR3 contains 14 residues. Trimming removed 3 bases at V and 3 bases at J, with 11 bases between. Germline loops: CDR1 SNHLY, CDR2 FYNNEI. The CDR3 spells CASSEGVRDTEAFF. In DNA, the CDR3 is TGTGCCAGCAGTGAGGGCGTACGGGACACTGAAGCTTTCTTT.

The chain employs TRBV29-1 and TRBJ2-1; 9 bases line up with TRBD1. CDR3 length equals 15 residues. V lost 5 bases, J lost 7 bases, and 12 bases stayed unmatched. Looked up from germline, CDR1 is SQVTM and CDR2 is ANQGSEA. Written as DNA, the CDR3 is TGCAGCGTTTTCCCTCCTGACAGGGGGGTTAATGAGCAGTTCTTC. As protein: CSVFPPDRGVNEQFF.

The V gene is TRBV28, the J gene TRBJ2-1; D call uncertain. Germline V gene lookup returns CDR1 MDHEN and CDR2 SYDVKM. Trimming pared 8 bases from V and 0 bases from J, leaving 14 bases between. This CDR3 is 15 amino acids long. For the CDR3, the DNA is TGTGCCAGCTGCACTACCGAGAGCTCCTACAATGAGCAGTTCTTC. Amino acids: CASCTTESSYNEQFF.

This clonotype showed up just a few times. V usage is TRBV4-2 and J usage is TRBJ2-2; tentative D call: TRBD2 (5 bases). Germline CDR1 LGHNA, CDR2 YNFKEQ. The ends were cut back, 0 bases at V and 4 bases at J, with 9 bases in the middle. The CDR3 is made up of 15 amino acids. This chain's CDR3 is CASSQEGGGTGELFF. The CDR3 bases are TGTGCCAGCAGCCAAGAAGGAGGCGGCACCGGGGAGCTGTTTTTT.

As to this clonotype: This may be a read error, as it is one base from a much larger clone. J is TRBJ2-1 and V is TRBV30, with a tentative D call TRBD2 (6 bases). The J call could be wrong; TRBJ2-7 is a better fit for the DNA end. CDR3 size: 14 residues. Germline assignment: CDR1 GTSNPN and CDR2 SVGIG (reference sequence). The CDR3: CAWSTAGRYNEQYF. For the CDR3, the DNA is TGTGCCTGGAGTACGGCGGGACGATACAATGAGCAGTACTTC.

The J gene is TRBJ2-7, the V gene TRBV12-3 or TRBV12-4; 8 bases are a match to TRBD1. The V segment lost 5 bases and the J segment 2 bases; nucleotides outside the gene matches: 5. CDR3 length: 14 residues. The CDR3 sequence is CASSMDRDPYEQYF. CDR3 in DNA: TGTGCCAGCAGTATGGACAGGGATCCCTACGAGCAGTACTTC.

Comment on this clonotype: A much larger clone sits a single nucleotide away, making a read error possible. The chain combines TRBV30 with TRBJ2-7; the D gene is possibly TRBD2 (6 bases). Near its end, the DNA agrees better with TRBJ2-1, so the J call may be wrong. This CDR3 spans 15 amino acids. CDR1 and CDR2 (germline): GTSNPN, SVGIG (reference sequence). CDR3 in amino acids: CAWSVQWRGSYEQFF. The DNA for the CDR3 is TGTGCCTGGAGTGTACAGTGGAGGGGCTCCTACGAGCAGTTCTTC.

The table lists this clonotype with many counts. The chain recombines TRBV28 with TRBJ1-3, with D perhaps TRBD1 (6 bases). Trimming left V 7 bases short and J 4 bases short, with 17 bases between. The CDR3 covers 15 residues. Germline values: CDR1 MDHEN, CDR2 SYDVKM. This CDR3 reads CASTQGTTGGNTIYF. CDR3 sequence (DNA): TGTGCCAGCACACAGGGCACAACGGGCGGAAACACCATATATTTT.

The sample holds many counts of this clonotype. The V and J genes are TRBV6-5 and TRBJ2-6; D is perhaps TRBD1 (5 bases). V lost 2 bases and J 4 bases, leaving 12 bases between the germline ends. CDR1 is MNHEY, CDR2 SVGAGI, per germline. The CDR3 is 16 amino acids. The CDR3 bases are TGTGCCAGCAGTTACGCAGGGATGGACGGGGCCAACGTCCTGACTTTC. Amino acids: CASSYAGMDGANVLTF.

The rearrangement uses TRBV30 and TRBJ1-1; D might be TRBD1 (5 bases). The CDR3 is made up of 12 amino acids. V was cut by 3 bases and J by 8 bases, with 13 bases left in between. Germline CDR1 and CDR2: GTSNPN and SVGIG (reference sequence). The CDR3 DNA is TGTGCCTGGAGCCCAGGGTTGGGGGAAGCTTTCTTT. Amino acids: CAWSPGLGEAFF. Full variable domain (outside the CDR3, taken from reference TRBV30 and TRBJ1-1): SQTIHQWPATLVQPVGSPLSLECTVEGTSNPNLYWYRQAAGRGLQLLFYSVGIGQISSEVPQNLSASRPQDRQFILSSKKLLLSDSGFYLCAWSPGLGEAFFGQGTRLTVV.

The chain combines TRBV15 with TRBJ2-1; TRBD2 agrees at 8 bases. The ends lost 0 bases at V and 0 bases at J; junction bases unmatched: 7. The CDR3 length is 18 residues. CDR1 and CDR2 (germline): LNHNV, YYDKDF (reference sequence). CDR3 sequence reads: CATSRDLGGLGSYNEQFF. DNA for the CDR3: TGTGCCACCAGCAGAGATCTGGGGGGACTAGGCTCCTACAATGAGCAGTTCTTC. Filled out from reference TRBV15 and TRBJ2-1, the complete variable domain reads DAMVIQNPRYQVTQFGKPVTLSCSQTLNHNVMYWYQQKSSQAPKLLFHYYDKDFNNEADTPDNFQSRRPNTSFCFLDIRSPGLGDTAMYLCATSRDLGGLGSYNEQFFGPGTRLTVL.

This clonotype occurred a few times. The gene calls are TRBV4-1 and TRBJ1-2, with 9 bases lining up with TRBD1. CDR3 length equals 15 residues. Unmatched junction bases numbered 6, after V lost 4 bases and J lost 3 bases. The germline gives CDR1 MGHRA, CDR2 YSYEKL. For the CDR3, the DNA is TGCGCCAGCAGCCTACGAGGACAGGGGTACTATGGCTACACCTTC. It yields the protein CASSLRGQGYYGYTF.

This clonotype was found many times. J is TRBJ2-1 and V is TRBV13; tentative D call: TRBD2 (7 bases). Germline V CDR1 and CDR2: PRHDT, FYEKMQ (reference sequence). This CDR3 has 16 residues. The V gene lost 0 bases and the J gene lost 9 bases, with 18 bases spanning the gap. The CDR3 bases are TGTGCCAGCAGCTTAGGTACGGGGGGCTTAACGGTTGAGCAGTTCTTC. Translation gives CASSLGTGGLTVEQFF.

This clonotype was seen at least ten times. The rearrangement joins TRBV6-1 to TRBJ2-7, with D unclear. Between the trimmed V and J ends, which lost 7 bases and 1 base, there was a span of 14 bases. CDR3 length equals 14 residues. CDR1 is MNHNS and CDR2 is SASEGT in the germline V gene. CDR3 in amino acids: CASTPRAGSYEQYF. The DNA of the CDR3 is TGTGCCAGCACCCCTCGGGCTGGTTCCTACGAGCAGTACTTC.

The chain recombines TRBV28 with TRBJ2-5; possibly TRBD2 for D (6 bases). Germline CDR1 and CDR2: MDHEN and SYDVKM. CDR3 length equals 12 residues. Trimming took off 4 bases at V and 13 bases at J, with 16 bases between the two ends. The CDR3 bases are TGTGCCAGCAGTTCGGGAGTAATGCCCCGGTACTTC. This sequence encodes CASSSGVMPRYF.